In its sample, the clone carrying this T cell receptor (beta chain) ranks as medium-sized. Its specificity is unknown. This sample is drawn from a study of HIV-infected patients and healthy controls. Regarding the study as a whole: Comparisons were complicated because patients and controls had unequal numbers of distinct sequences.

Follow-up blood was drawn about 14 weeks, roughly three months, after antiretroviral therapy began. Whole blood was used without fractionation, so all unsorted peripheral T cells were included. The germline V gene encodes CDR1 LGHNA and CDR2 YNFKEQ. The CDR3 length is 16 residues. Between the trimmed V and J ends, which lost 8 bases and 0 bases, there was a span of 18 bases. Around 450 ng RNA was reverse transcribed with alpha and beta constant-region primers. Each of the alpha and beta chains got its own library through chain-specific third strand synthesis with indices. TCRdb reprocessed the 5' RACE reads via MiXCR and lists one record per CDR3 protein. Among more than 4,000 distinct CDR3 sequences listed, approximately 22% were seen once.

The V and J genes are TRBV4-2 and TRBJ2-3, with TRBD2 as a possible D gene (7 bases). The sample here was blood, taken during antiretroviral therapy. This sequence was found in an adult with HIV infection. The CDR3 DNA reads TGTGCCAGCCGACAGGAACGGGGGGCGAGCACAGATACGCAGTATTTT. Residues: CASRQERGASTDTQYF.